These T cell receptor beta chains were read from a single sample in a study of blood T cells in healthy people across ages. One entry per CDR3 protein results from TCRdb running MiXCR on the 5' RACE reads. The sample has over 1,500,000 distinct CDR3 sequences, roughly two fifths seen once. Sequencing used blood. The origin of the receptors is a human donor in good health. CDR3s include the opening cysteine and the closing phenylalanine or tryptophan. A D gene is named only where the DNA matches it firmly. Clone size appears in some rows only: once, few, many, or a class for an expanded clone.

j_call: TRBJ2-7; cdr3_length: 12; v_call: TRBV6-2/TRBV6-3; clone_size: -; d_call: -; cdr3_aa: CASSPPFPEQYF; cdr3_nt: TGTGCCAGCAGTCCCCCTTTTCCCGAGCAGTACTTC
j_call: TRBJ1-4; cdr3_length: 14; v_call: TRBV2; clone_size: few; d_call: TRBD1; cdr3_aa: CASSGTGHNEKLFF; cdr3_nt: TGTGCCAGCAGTGGGACAGGGCATAATGAAAAACTGTTTTTT
j_call: TRBJ1-2; cdr3_length: 13; v_call: TRBV29-1; clone_size: -; d_call: -; cdr3_aa: CSVDDKGPYGYTF; cdr3_nt: TGCAGCGTCGACGACAAGGGCCCCTATGGCTACACCTTC
j_call: TRBJ1-5; cdr3_length: 12; v_call: TRBV10-3; clone_size: -; d_call: TRBD1; cdr3_aa: CATRTGGQPQHF; cdr3_nt: TGTGCCACCCGGACAGGCGGGCAGCCCCAGCATTTT
j_call: TRBJ2-7; cdr3_length: 14; v_call: TRBV14; clone_size: -; d_call: -; cdr3_aa: CASSHRDLAYEQYF; cdr3_nt: TGTGCCAGCAGCCATCGGGACCTAGCCTACGAGCAGTACTTC
j_call: TRBJ2-3; cdr3_length: 19; v_call: TRBV7-2; clone_size: -; d_call: TRBD2; cdr3_aa: CASSFVELIAGGSTDTQYF; cdr3_nt: TGTGCCAGCAGCTTTGTCGAATTGATAGCGGGGGGCAGCACAGATACGCAGTATTTT
j_call: TRBJ2-3; cdr3_length: 17; v_call: TRBV6-5; clone_size: few; d_call: TRBD2; cdr3_aa: CASSSPGLAGGGDTQYF; cdr3_nt: TGTGCCAGCAGTTCCCCGGGACTAGCGGGGGGTGGAGATACGCAGTATTTT
j_call: TRBJ2-1; cdr3_length: 16; v_call: TRBV13; clone_size: -; d_call: TRBD1; cdr3_aa: CASSLGRRQGFNEQFF; cdr3_nt: TGTGCCAGCAGCTTAGGCAGGAGACAGGGATTTAATGAGCAGTTCTTC
j_call: TRBJ1-2; cdr3_length: 15; v_call: TRBV5-6; clone_size: -; d_call: -; cdr3_aa: CASSSGASIGYGYTF; cdr3_nt: TGTGCCAGCAGCTCCGGCGCCTCTATCGGCTATGGCTACACCTTC
j_call: TRBJ2-5; cdr3_length: 16; v_call: TRBV7-2; clone_size: -; d_call: -; cdr3_aa: CASLRGAVRPQETQYF; cdr3_nt: TGTGCCTCCCTCAGGGGGGCAGTCCGGCCCCAAGAGACCCAGTACTTC
j_call: TRBJ1-1; cdr3_length: 15; v_call: TRBV25-1; clone_size: once; d_call: -; cdr3_aa: CASSDRGAGGTEAFF; cdr3_nt: TGTGCCAGCAGTGATAGGGGGGCCGGGGGCACTGAAGCTTTCTTT
j_call: TRBJ1-5; cdr3_length: 12; v_call: TRBV5-5; clone_size: -; d_call: -; cdr3_aa: CASSLASEPQHF; cdr3_nt: TGTGCCAGCAGCTTGGCTTCTGAGCCCCAGCATTTT
j_call: TRBJ1-2; cdr3_length: 15; v_call: TRBV7-2; clone_size: few; d_call: -; cdr3_aa: CASSLTGSNNYGYTF; cdr3_nt: TGTGCCAGCAGCTTAACCGGGTCAAATAACTATGGCTACACCTTC
j_call: TRBJ1-2; cdr3_length: 17; v_call: TRBV9; clone_size: -; d_call: TRBD1; cdr3_aa: CASSAHPGQRYNYGYTF; cdr3_nt: TGTGCCAGCAGCGCCCATCCGGGACAGAGATATAACTATGGCTACACCTTC
j_call: TRBJ2-1; cdr3_length: 16; v_call: TRBV20-1; clone_size: -; d_call: -; cdr3_aa: CSVSRNGPSGYNEQFF; cdr3_nt: TGCAGTGTCAGTCGTAACGGTCCCTCGGGTTACAATGAGCAGTTCTTC
j_call: TRBJ2-3; cdr3_length: 13; v_call: TRBV15; clone_size: few; d_call: -; cdr3_aa: CATRATHTDTQYF; cdr3_nt: TGTGCCACCCGGGCCACCCACACAGATACGCAGTATTTT
j_call: TRBJ2-6; cdr3_length: 16; v_call: TRBV6-1; clone_size: -; d_call: -; cdr3_aa: CASSDRRASGANVLTF; cdr3_nt: TGTGCCAGCAGTGATCGACGGGCCTCTGGGGCCAACGTCCTGACTTTC
j_call: TRBJ1-2; cdr3_length: 12; v_call: TRBV5-1; clone_size: -; d_call: -; cdr3_aa: CASSLEAGVYTF; cdr3_nt: TGCGCCAGCAGCTTGGAGGCGGGGGTCTACACCTTC
j_call: TRBJ1-2; cdr3_length: 16; v_call: TRBV6-5; clone_size: -; d_call: -; cdr3_aa: CVSSYSTGERSYGYTF; cdr3_nt: TGTGTCAGCAGTTATAGCACGGGTGAAAGAAGCTATGGCTACACCTTC
j_call: TRBJ2-2; cdr3_length: 11; v_call: TRBV29-1; clone_size: -; d_call: -; cdr3_aa: CSLMMAGELFF; cdr3_nt: TGCAGCCTCATGATGGCCGGGGAGCTGTTTTTT
j_call: TRBJ2-1; cdr3_length: 13; v_call: TRBV29-1; clone_size: -; d_call: TRBD2; cdr3_aa: CSVALAGGGEQFF; cdr3_nt: TGCAGCGTTGCTCTAGCGGGGGGAGGTGAGCAGTTCTTC
j_call: TRBJ2-5; cdr3_length: 17; v_call: TRBV5-1; clone_size: -; d_call: TRBD2; cdr3_aa: CASSSGTSGGPGETQYF; cdr3_nt: TGCGCCAGCAGCTCCGGGACTAGCGGGGGACCTGGAGAGACCCAGTACTTC
j_call: TRBJ1-2; cdr3_length: 14; v_call: TRBV6-6; clone_size: -; d_call: -; cdr3_aa: CASSYSSGCDGYTF; cdr3_nt: TGTGCCAGCAGTTACTCATCGGGGTGTGATGGCTACACCTTC
j_call: TRBJ2-3; cdr3_length: 17; v_call: TRBV29-1; clone_size: -; d_call: TRBD1; cdr3_aa: CSVAGGQGAIGTDTQYF; cdr3_nt: TGCAGCGTTGCCGGAGGACAGGGGGCGATTGGGACAGATACGCAGTATTTT
j_call: TRBJ1-1; cdr3_length: 14; v_call: TRBV6-2/TRBV6-3; clone_size: -; d_call: -; cdr3_aa: CASVYSKGDTEAFF; cdr3_nt: TGTGCCAGCGTTTACTCGAAGGGCGACACTGAAGCTTTCTTT
j_call: TRBJ2-1; cdr3_length: 17; v_call: TRBV7-9; clone_size: few; d_call: -; cdr3_aa: CASSLAGRGSSYNEQFF; cdr3_nt: TGTGCCAGCAGCTTAGCTGGGCGGGGCAGCTCCTACAATGAGCAGTTCTTC
j_call: TRBJ1-2; cdr3_length: 13; v_call: TRBV6-1; clone_size: -; d_call: -; cdr3_aa: CANTRGRNYGYTF; cdr3_nt: TGTGCCAACACCAGGGGAAGAAACTATGGCTACACCTTC
j_call: TRBJ1-2; cdr3_length: 14; v_call: TRBV4-2; clone_size: -; d_call: -; cdr3_aa: CASSQERGADGYTF; cdr3_nt: TGTGCCAGCAGCCAAGAGCGGGGGGCGGATGGCTACACCTTC
j_call: TRBJ2-7; cdr3_length: 15; v_call: TRBV9; clone_size: few; d_call: -; cdr3_aa: CASSPQGGSLYEQYF; cdr3_nt: TGTGCCAGCAGCCCCCAGGGGGGGTCCCTTTACGAGCAGTACTTC
j_call: TRBJ1-1; cdr3_length: 14; v_call: TRBV7-2; clone_size: many; d_call: -; cdr3_aa: CASSLTPGYTEAFF; cdr3_nt: TGTGCCAGCAGCTTAACCCCAGGGTACACTGAAGCTTTCTTT
j_call: TRBJ2-3; cdr3_length: 15; v_call: TRBV29-1; clone_size: -; d_call: TRBD2; cdr3_aa: CSVARTSGSTDTQYF; cdr3_nt: TGCAGCGTCGCCCGGACTAGCGGGAGCACAGATACGCAGTATTTT
j_call: TRBJ2-6; cdr3_length: 18; v_call: TRBV6-2/TRBV6-3; clone_size: many; d_call: -; cdr3_aa: CASSYSMQGRTGANVLTF; cdr3_nt: TGTGCCAGCAGTTACTCGATGCAGGGTAGGACTGGGGCCAACGTCCTGACTTTC
j_call: TRBJ1-4; cdr3_length: 15; v_call: TRBV4-1; clone_size: few; d_call: TRBD1; cdr3_aa: CASSHRTGVQEKLFF; cdr3_nt: TGCGCCAGCAGCCATCGGACAGGGGTTCAGGAAAAACTGTTTTTT
j_call: TRBJ1-2; cdr3_length: 14; v_call: TRBV29-1; clone_size: few; d_call: TRBD1; cdr3_aa: CSVAKWDRTLYGTF; cdr3_nt: TGCAGCGTTGCGAAGTGGGACAGGACCCTCTACGGCACCTTC
j_call: TRBJ1-4; cdr3_length: 15; v_call: TRBV6-6; clone_size: few; d_call: TRBD1; cdr3_aa: CASSYSGTGKEKLFF; cdr3_nt: TGTGCCAGCAGTTACTCCGGGACAGGAAAGGAAAAACTGTTTTTT
j_call: TRBJ1-4; cdr3_length: 11; v_call: TRBV29-1; clone_size: -; d_call: -; cdr3_aa: CSVEVSEKLFF; cdr3_nt: TGCAGCGTTGAAGTCAGTGAAAAACTGTTTTTT
j_call: TRBJ2-1; cdr3_length: 15; v_call: TRBV5-1; clone_size: -; d_call: -; cdr3_aa: CASSFTDEYYNEQFF; cdr3_nt: TGCGCCAGCAGCTTTACGGACGAGTACTACAATGAGCAGTTCTTC
j_call: TRBJ1-2; cdr3_length: 17; v_call: TRBV13; clone_size: once; d_call: -; cdr3_aa: CASSHGTSELLLYGYTF; cdr3_nt: TGTGCCAGCAGCCACGGGACGTCGGAACTGCTCCTCTATGGCTACACCTTC
j_call: TRBJ2-1; cdr3_length: 14; v_call: TRBV3-1; clone_size: -; d_call: -; cdr3_aa: CASSPGGIYNEQFF; cdr3_nt: TGTGCCAGCAGCCCTGGCGGAATCTACAATGAGCAGTTCTTC
j_call: TRBJ2-7; cdr3_length: 15; v_call: TRBV7-2; clone_size: -; d_call: TRBD1; cdr3_aa: CASSFTLGGYYEQYF; cdr3_nt: TGTGCCAGCAGCTTTACACTAGGGGGCTACTACGAGCAGTACTTC
j_call: TRBJ2-1; cdr3_length: 15; v_call: TRBV7-2; clone_size: -; d_call: TRBD2; cdr3_aa: CASSLWAGGDNEQFF; cdr3_nt: TGTGCCAGCAGCTTATGGGCGGGGGGCGACAATGAGCAGTTCTTC
j_call: TRBJ1-1; cdr3_length: 15; v_call: TRBV6-5; clone_size: -; d_call: TRBD1; cdr3_aa: CASSPRTGMNTEAFF; cdr3_nt: TGTGCCAGCAGTCCCAGGACAGGTATGAACACTGAAGCTTTCTTT
j_call: TRBJ2-5; cdr3_length: 17; v_call: TRBV28; clone_size: -; d_call: -; cdr3_aa: CASSFQWRVEERETQYF; cdr3_nt: TGTGCCAGCAGTTTTCAGTGGAGGGTGGAAGAGAGAGAGACCCAGTACTTC
j_call: TRBJ2-1; cdr3_length: 14; v_call: TRBV7-2; clone_size: -; d_call: -; cdr3_aa: CASSLDAAVNGQFF; cdr3_nt: TGTGCCAGCAGCTTAGACGCAGCAGTCAATGGGCAGTTCTTC
j_call: TRBJ2-1; cdr3_length: 16; v_call: TRBV12-3/TRBV12-4; clone_size: few; d_call: -; cdr3_aa: CASSLTGPPGYNEQFF; cdr3_nt: TGTGCCAGCAGCCTGACAGGTCCACCCGGTTACAATGAGCAGTTCTTC
j_call: TRBJ1-2; cdr3_length: 14; v_call: TRBV29-1; clone_size: -; d_call: -; cdr3_aa: CSIPDGSALGGYTF; cdr3_nt: TGCAGCATCCCGGACGGCTCGGCCTTGGGCGGCTACACCTTC
j_call: TRBJ2-4; cdr3_length: 16; v_call: TRBV20-1; clone_size: -; d_call: TRBD1; cdr3_aa: CSATKSGTGIVDGQYF; cdr3_nt: TGCAGTGCTACAAAGTCCGGGACAGGGATCGTAGACGGGCAGTACTTC
j_call: TRBJ2-7; cdr3_length: 15; v_call: TRBV4-3; clone_size: -; d_call: -; cdr3_aa: CASSQDLGFLYEQYF; cdr3_nt: TGCGCCAGCAGCCAAGATCTGGGGTTCCTCTACGAGCAGTACTTC
j_call: TRBJ1-1; cdr3_length: 13; v_call: TRBV5-1; clone_size: -; d_call: -; cdr3_aa: CASSLGSTAEAFF; cdr3_nt: TGCGCCAGCAGCTTGGGTTCTACGGCTGAAGCTTTCTTT
j_call: TRBJ2-6; cdr3_length: 18; v_call: TRBV10-3; clone_size: -; d_call: TRBD1; cdr3_aa: CAISVVRDRDDGANVLTF; cdr3_nt: TGTGCCATCAGTGTTGTCCGGGACAGGGATGATGGGGCCAACGTCCTGACTTTC
j_call: TRBJ2-3; cdr3_length: 14; v_call: TRBV27; clone_size: few; d_call: TRBD2; cdr3_aa: CASRPGGALDTQYF; cdr3_nt: TGTGCCAGCAGGCCCGGGGGGGCGTTGGATACGCAGTATTTT
j_call: TRBJ2-5; cdr3_length: 12; v_call: TRBV5-4; clone_size: -; d_call: -; cdr3_aa: CASSTPGETQYF; cdr3_nt: TGTGCCAGCAGTACCCCCGGGGAGACCCAGTACTTC
j_call: TRBJ1-1; cdr3_length: 14; v_call: TRBV29-1; clone_size: -; d_call: -; cdr3_aa: CSVSQGSSHTEAFF; cdr3_nt: TGCAGCGTTTCTCAGGGGTCGAGTCACACTGAAGCTTTCTTT
j_call: TRBJ2-2; cdr3_length: 14; v_call: TRBV19; clone_size: -; d_call: -; cdr3_aa: CASKTVWDSGELFF; cdr3_nt: TGTGCCAGTAAGACGGTGTGGGATTCCGGGGAGCTGTTTTTT
j_call: TRBJ1-1; cdr3_length: 13; v_call: TRBV10-3; clone_size: few; d_call: TRBD1; cdr3_aa: CASSGTGDTEAFF; cdr3_nt: TGTGCCAGCTCCGGGACAGGCGACACTGAAGCTTTCTTT
j_call: TRBJ1-5; cdr3_length: 15; v_call: TRBV6-2/TRBV6-3; clone_size: -; d_call: -; cdr3_aa: CASSPGGGNNQPQHF; cdr3_nt: TGTGCCAGCAGCCCGGGGGGGGGCAACAATCAGCCCCAGCATTTT